Listed below are T cell receptor beta chains from one sample, sequenced in a study of Graves' ophthalmopathy and Graves' hyperthyroidism. A single record per CDR3 protein comes from TCRdb applying MiXCR to the multiplex PCR reads. The table lists about 740,000 distinct CDR3 sequences, about 44% of them singletons, with 40% to 45% in the top ten. The sequenced sample was peripheral blood. These receptors were collected from an adult man with Graves' ophthalmopathy. Each CDR3 is given without its conserved first and last residue. Fields, in order: D gene, clone size, J gene, V gene, CDR3 length, CDR3 protein. D genes are given only for firm matches. Size tells how often a clone was seen (once, few, many) or the class of an expanded clone, and some rows leave it out.

. few TRBJ1-2 TRBV6-6 11 ASTDGSNYGYT
. . TRBJ1-4 TRBV2 15 ASSEFPPGTWGEKLF
. many TRBJ1-1 TRBV5-6 11 ASSLDRTVEAF
. . TRBJ2-7 TRBV10-3 13 ESGGRLNISYEQY
. many TRBJ1-2 TRBV24-1 13 ATSDQDGTGHGYT
. many TRBJ2-7 TRBV7-2 13 ASSLIGQTEYEQY
TRBD1 . TRBJ1-3 TRBV6-1 12 ASSEGDSRYTIY
TRBD1 . TRBJ1-2 TRBV7-9 13 AGSKPGQGVYGYT
. . TRBJ1-5 TRBV24-1 14 ATSASQTTKDQPQH
TRBD1 . TRBJ1-2 TRBV10-3 15 AISEPTGSIRTSGYT
. many TRBJ1-1 TRBV19 11 ASTLNFDGEAF
. . TRBJ1-2 TRBV19 13 ASSIGAVVIYGYT
. . TRBJ1-4 TRBV7-9 11 ASSSRLDEKLF
. few TRBJ1-1 TRBV19 11 ASGKTMNTEAF
TRBD1 . TRBJ1-4 TRBV20-1 14 SARSGQGNRFGKLF
TRBD2 once TRBJ2-7 TRBV10-2 15 ASSSPWTSGGSYEQY
. few TRBJ2-7 TRBV7-9 15 ASSRQGGGMLNYEQY
TRBD2 . TRBJ2-3 TRBV7-2 13 ASSLARGGLDTQY
. . TRBJ2-3 TRBV20-1 9 SPEIEDTQY
. . . TRBV10-3 12 ASSQAGTKGTQY
. few TRBJ2-7 TRBV20-1 12 SASPQGRSYEQY
TRBD1 . TRBJ1-5 TRBV24-1 13 ATSPAGTGDQPQH
. . TRBJ1-2 TRBV20-1 13 SASPVRGGPYGYT
. . TRBJ1-4 TRBV29-1 9 SVVSGEKLF
. many TRBJ2-5 TRBV7-2 12 ASSLGQGQETQY
. . TRBJ2-7 TRBV19 12 ASSIRDGFYEQY
TRBD1 few TRBJ2-5 TRBV11-2 14 ASSLDWGQGMETQY
TRBD1 many TRBJ1-4 TRBV12-3/TRBV12-4 13 ASSGDSSTNEKLF
. few TRBJ1-5 TRBV24-1 9 ASSLTQPQH
. . TRBJ1-1 TRBV9 14 ASSKGGTGYDTEAF
TRBD2 . TRBJ2-5 TRBV6-5 15 ASSRGSAGAGGETQY
. many TRBJ1-2 TRBV9 12 ASSQGLGPYGYT
TRBD1 once TRBJ1-6 TRBV12-3/TRBV12-4 12 ASSTGGLGSPLH
TRBD2 few TRBJ2-5 TRBV15 17 ATSKYLSGRAFSRETQY
TRBD1 many TRBJ1-5 TRBV24-1 12 ATSDTTGDQPQH
. . TRBJ2-7 TRBV20-1 8 SANTYEQY
. few TRBJ1-5 TRBV12-3/TRBV12-4 14 ASKGPAGDWNQPQH
. . TRBJ2-2 TRBV2 11 ASRWGNTGELF
TRBD2 once TRBJ2-5 TRBV25-1 14 ASSQVRASGSETQY
. . TRBJ2-3 TRBV7-2 14 ASSLAGTGGGDTQY
. few TRBJ2-3 TRBV10-3 12 AISNGSHFDTQY
. . . TRBV5-1 13 ASSLTGTENNEQF
TRBD1 . TRBJ2-5 TRBV5-8 12 ASSMGQEEETQY
TRBD1 . TRBJ1-1 TRBV2 14 ASSFLGQGKMAEAF